These 5 T cell receptor beta chains came from one sample sequenced in a study of control samples from healthy donors and cancer patients. Assay: immunoSEQ multiplex PCR; the TCRdb copy retains only in-frame clones and omits some. The sample lists about 78,000 clones; about 88% were seen once. The sample comprised blood. All receptors derive from a woman aged 55-70 years in good health.

The V call is TRBV4-3, the J call TRBJ2-1; 11 bases map to TRBD2. The CDR3 runs 16 residues. The V segment lost 3 bases and the J segment 4 bases; nucleotides outside the gene matches: 5. CDR1 LGHNA and CDR2 YSLEER come from the germline V gene. CDR3 DNA: TGCGCCAGCAGCCAGCAACTAGCGGGGGTATACAATGAGCAGTTCTTC. This translates into CASSQQLAGVYNEQFF.

This chain connects TRBV25-1 to TRBJ1-5, with 7 bases that match TRBD1. Germline loops: CDR1 MGHDK, CDR2 SYGVNS. The length of the CDR3 is 14 residues. Trimming took 4 bases from V and 3 from J; bases not matched to a gene: 3. Here the CDR3 reads CASSGGQNNQPQHF. The CDR3 DNA is TGTGCCAGCAGTGGGGGACAGAACAATCAGCCCCAGCATTTT.

V is TRBV10-1 and J is TRBJ2-1; D might be TRBD1 or TRBD2, each matching 5 bases. CDR1 and CDR2 (germline): WNHNN, SYGVQD (reference sequence). The ends were cut back, 6 bases at V and 7 bases at J, with 19 bases in the middle. The CDR3 spans 15 residues. The CDR3 sequence is CASRVEISEGNEQFF. CDR3 DNA sequence: TGCGCCAGCAGGGTCGAGATTAGCGAGGGGAATGAGCAGTTCTTC.

The gene calls are TRBV28 and TRBJ1-2; 11 bases are shared with TRBD1. Germline loops: CDR1 MDHEN, CDR2 SYDVKM. This CDR3 is built from 16 residues. V lost 3 bases and J lost 7; bases outside the gene matches: 10. The CDR3 DNA sequence: TGTGCCAGCAGTTTTCTTAGGGCCGGACAGGGGGCTGGCTACACCTTC. It encodes CASSFLRAGQGAGYTF.

V and J are TRBV2 and TRBJ2-6; D is uncertain. The germline V gene encodes CDR1 SNHLY and CDR2 FYNNEI. Trimming left V 8 bases short and J 0 bases short, with 5 bases between. The CDR3 totals 13 residues. The CDR3 reads CASGVSGANVLTF. For the CDR3, the DNA is TGTGCCAGCGGGGTCTCTGGGGCCAACGTCCTGACTTTC.